This T cell receptor beta chain derives from a study of blood T cell repertoires in COVID-19. Study as a whole: Sample material is recorded as cDNA or gDNA derived from T cells, B-cell-depleted T cells, or PBMCs.

Clones were read by immunoSEQ multiplex PCR, and TCRdb kept only the in-frame ones, dropping some. The sample has about 240,000 clones; about four fifths are singletons. The TCR sequence derives from a woman of 80 years or more with COVID-19, enrolled during active disease. Sequencing input: peripheral blood.

The CDR3 loop reads CASSQVAGGSYEQYF. Written as DNA, the CDR3 is TGTGCCAGCAGCCAAGTGGCGGGCGGCTCCTACGAGCAGTACTTC. V is TRBV3-1 (or the pseudogene TRBV3-2) and J is TRBJ2-7, with D possibly being TRBD2 (5 bases). V was clipped by 1 base and J by 0 bases, with 10 bases between them. Germline CDR1 and CDR2: LGHDT and YNNKEL (reference sequence). This CDR3 spans 15 amino acids.